These 26 T cell receptor beta chains were sequenced from one sample in a study of cytomegalovirus exposure and HLA in healthy donors. PCR primers comprised 60 Vbeta and 13 Jbeta primers. The method was immunoSEQ multiplex PCR; TCRdb's version includes in-frame clones alone and lacks a portion of them. Of just over 150,000 clones in the sample, 70% to 85% were seen once. What was sequenced was PBMCs. The receptors come from a man in his fifties in good health and CMV-seropositive.

The genes are TRBV14 and TRBJ1-2; 8 nucleotides agree with TRBD1. The CDR3 totals 15 residues. Germline values: CDR1 SGHDN, CDR2 FVKESK. Trimming took 4 bases from V and 4 from J; bases not matched to a gene: 8. The CDR3 spells CASSPRTGRGYGYTF. CDR3 nucleotides: TGTGCCAGCAGCCCCAGGACAGGGCGCGGCTATGGCTACACCTTC.

V is TRBV9 and J is TRBJ2-1, with D possibly TRBD2 on 5 matching bases. This CDR3 contains 17 residues. Germline loops: CDR1 SGDLS, CDR2 YYNGEE. V dropped 0 bases and J dropped 0 bases, with 13 bases sitting between them. The CDR3 spells CASSVAGSLSSYNEQFF. CDR3 coding DNA: TGTGCCAGCAGCGTAGCGGGAAGCCTAAGCTCCTACAATGAGCAGTTCTTC.

This clone was detected once. The J gene is TRBJ2-7, the V gene TRBV1; TRBD2, as called in the table, went unchecked against the DNA. TRBV1 is listed as a pseudogene. This CDR3 region has 15 residues. The CDR3 DNA reads TGCACCAGCAGCCGAGAGAGTCTAGCGGCCTACGAGCAGTACTTC. Translation: CTSSRESLAAYEQYF.

Written as DNA, the CDR3 is TGCGCCAGCAGCCCTGGACTAGCGGGGGGGCCTCCTCGGGAGACCCAGTACTTC. Protein: CASSPGLAGGPPRETQYF. V and J are TRBV5-1 and TRBJ2-5; 15 nucleotides match TRBD2. This CDR3 spans 18 amino acids. Germline loops: CDR1 SGHRS, CDR2 YFSETQ. J was trimmed by 5 bases and V by 4 bases; bases with no gene match: 12.

The chain combines TRBV28 with TRBJ2-7, with 7 bases identical to TRBD1. The CDR3 consists of 18 residues. The germline CDR1 and CDR2 sequences are MDHEN and SYDVKM. Trimming cost V 7 bases and J 3 bases; bases outside gene matches: 21. Here the CDR3 DNA reads TGTGCCAGCAAATTGCCGGGACAGCTACTCAACTCCATCTACGAGCAGTACGTC. It translates to CASKLPGQLLNSIYEQYV.

The gene calls are TRBV5-1 and TRBJ2-3; TRBD2 is a possible D gene (7 bases). Trimming shortened V by 0 bases and J by 1 base, and 12 bases separated the two germline ends. CDR3 length: 16 residues. Germline-derived CDR1 and CDR2 are SGHRS and YFSETQ. The CDR3: CASSLGGGGRTDTQYF. CDR3 sequence (DNA): TGCGCCAGCAGCTTGGGTGGCGGGGGCCGCACAGATACGCAGTATTTT.

A single count supports this clone. The chain employs TRBV5-1 and TRBJ2-5; D may be TRBD2 (6 bases). The CDR3 is made up of 14 amino acids. The germline CDR1 and CDR2 sequences are SGHRS and YFSETQ. V shed 2 bases and J shed 2 bases, with 10 bases lying between them. CDR3 DNA sequence: TGCGCCAGCAGCTTTCGGAGGGTACAAGAGACCCAGTACTTC. Translated: CASSFRRVQETQYF.

The table lists this clone with a few counts. V gene TRBV14 combines with J gene TRBJ2-1; 7 bases match TRBD2. The V gene's germline CDR1 is SGHDN and CDR2 FVKESK. V trimming: 0 bases; J trimming: 0 bases; junction bases outside the gene matches: 8. CDR3 length: 18 residues. CDR3 in DNA: TGTGCCAGCAGCCAAGATGAGCTAGCGGAAAACTCCTACAATGAGCAGTTCTTC. Translating gives CASSQDELAENSYNEQFF.

V and J are TRBV11-2 and TRBJ2-5; D is perhaps TRBD2 (6 bases). The CDR3 consists of 15 residues. The V gene's germline CDR1 is SGHAT and CDR2 FQNNGV. Trimming pared 3 bases from V and 4 bases from J, leaving 15 bases between. The CDR3 region has the DNA TGTGCCAGCAGCTTGGACTACAGTGTGCGAGAGACCCAGTACTTC. Residues: CASSLDYSVRETQYF.

The chain is built from TRBV7-9 and TRBJ1-6; D remains ambiguous. The germline V gene has CDR1 SEHNR and CDR2 FQNEAQ (reference sequence). V dropped 1 base and J dropped 9 bases, with 10 bases sitting between them. This CDR3 spans 14 amino acids. CDR3 region: CASSLVLNGSPLHF. In DNA form, the CDR3 reads TGTGCCAGCAGCTTAGTCCTGAACGGTTCACCCCTCCACTTT.

This sequence joins TRBV5-4 and TRBJ2-3, with 10 bases lining up with TRBD2. Trimming took 4 bases from V and 2 from J; bases not matched to a gene: 7. This CDR3 has 16 amino acids. CDR1 and CDR2 from the germline V gene are SGHNT and YYREEE (reference sequence). CDR3 region: CASSRPSGGPTDTQYF. The CDR3 bases are TGTGCCAGCAGCAGACCTAGCGGGGGCCCCACAGATACGCAGTATTTT.

The V and J genes are TRBV5-6 and TRBJ2-2; 9 bases are shared with TRBD2. With V trimmed by 5 bases and J by 3 bases, 8 bases remained unmatched. CDR3 length equals 16 residues. Germline values: CDR1 SGHDT, CDR2 YYEEEE. CDR3 coding DNA: TGTGCCAGCAGAAGAAGGCGGGGGGGGGACACCGGGGAGCTGTTTTTT. Its protein product is CASRRRRGGDTGELFF.

The chain carries TRBV11-3 and TRBJ2-3; D unresolved. The CDR3 has 14 residues. Trimming stripped 4 bases from V and 2 bases from J, with 10 bases between. In germline, CDR1 is SGHNT, CDR2 YENEEA. CDR3 sequence reads: CASSSSLVTDTQYF. The DNA for the CDR3 is TGTGCCAGCAGCTCGTCCTTAGTCACAGATACGCAGTATTTT.

The chain recombines TRBV7-2 with TRBJ2-7; D possibly corresponds to TRBD2 (5 bases). This CDR3 comprises 12 residues. V was trimmed by 5 bases and J by 6 bases, leaving 11 bases between them. Germline V gives CDR1 SGHTA, CDR2 FQGNSA. The CDR3 reads CASSPRAAEQYF. CDR3 sequence (DNA): TGTGCCAGCAGCCCCCGAGCGGCCGAGCAGTACTTC.

The rearrangement uses TRBV27 and TRBJ2-7; 8 nucleotides agree with TRBD2. Looked up from germline, CDR1 is MNHEY and CDR2 is SMNVEV (reference sequence). This CDR3 comprises 14 residues. V dropped 5 bases and J dropped 0; count of bases not matched to a gene: 3. DNA of the CDR3: TGTGCCAGCAGTAGCGGGGGACCCTCCTACGAGCAGTACTTC. Protein: CASSSGGPSYEQYF.

Concerning this clone: The same CDR3 arises from other DNA sequences in this sample as well. The rearrangement links TRBV5-1 to TRBJ2-2, with 11 bases matching TRBD2. The V gene end was trimmed by 5 bases and the J gene end by 3 bases; junction bases not matched to a gene: 3. Germline assignment: CDR1 SGHRS and CDR2 YFSETQ. The CDR3 is 15 residues long. The CDR3 sequence: CASSSLAGDTGELFF. The CDR3 DNA reads as TGCGCCAGCAGTTCACTAGCGGGAGACACCGGGGAGCTGTTTTTT.

The J gene is TRBJ1-2, the V gene TRBV27; possibly TRBD1 for D (6 bases). The CDR3 has 13 residues. The germline CDR1 and CDR2 sequences are MNHEY and SMNVEV (reference sequence). V was cut by 6 bases and J by 5 bases, with 13 bases left in between. This chain's CDR3 is CASSPRGRYGYTF. CDR3 DNA: TGTGCCAGCAGCCCCAGGGGCCGATATGGCTACACCTTC.

CDR3 loop: CASSLRTSVHEQYV. CDR3 in DNA: TGTGCCAGCAGTCTTCGGACTAGCGTGCACGAGCAGTACGTC. The rearrangement joins TRBV28 to TRBJ2-7; 9 bases align to TRBD2. Germline-derived CDR1 and CDR2 are MDHEN and SYDVKM. V shed 5 bases, J shed 5 bases, and the junction held 7 bases outside the gene matches. The CDR3 runs 14 residues.

This chain links TRBV15 with TRBJ1-2, with TRBD1 identical over 7 bases. The CDR3 length is 14 residues. Per the germline V gene, CDR1 is LNHNV and CDR2 is YYDKDF (reference sequence). Trimming at V came to 1 base and at J to 5 bases, leaving 4 bases not matched to a gene. CDR3 sequence (DNA): TGTGCCACCAGCAGAGGGGACAGCGTTTATGGCTACACCTTC. This encodes CATSRGDSVYGYTF.

The gene calls are TRBV7-2 and TRBJ2-5, with D hard to call. This CDR3 comprises 13 residues. The ends were cut back, 1 base at V and 0 bases at J, with 3 bases in the middle. In germline, CDR1 is SGHTA, CDR2 FQGNSA. In DNA form, the CDR3 reads TGTGCCAGCAGCTTAGACTACCAAGAGACCCAGTACTTC. Its protein product is CASSLDYQETQYF. The full variable domain, completed using reference TRBV7-2 and TRBJ2-5, is GAGVSQSPSNKVTEKGKDVELRCDPISGHTALYWYRQSLGQGLEFLIYFQGNSAPDKSGLPSDRFSAERTGGSVSTLTIQRTQQEDSAVYLCASSLDYQETQYFGPGTRLLVL.

The rearrangement joins TRBV11-2 to TRBJ2-3, with D unclear. Per the germline V gene, CDR1 is SGHAT and CDR2 is FQNNGV. Trimming took off 3 bases at V and 3 bases at J, with 4 bases between the two ends. This CDR3 spans 12 amino acids. CDR3 residues: CASSFQTDTQYF. The CDR3 DNA reads TGTGCCAGCAGCTTTCAGACAGATACGCAGTATTTT.

This sequence joins TRBV15 and TRBJ1-5, with D perhaps TRBD1 (5 bases). The CDR3 loop spans 13 amino acids. The V end lost 6 bases, the J end lost 3 bases, and 9 bases lay between the germline ends. Germline V gene lookup returns CDR1 LNHNV and CDR2 YYDKDF (reference sequence). The CDR3: CATSQGNNQPQHF. CDR3 nucleotides: TGTGCCACCAGTCAGGGTAACAATCAGCCCCAGCATTTT.

V gene TRBV11-2 combines with J gene TRBJ2-2; 9 positions agree with TRBD2. Germline V CDR1 and CDR2: SGHAT, FQNNGV. The CDR3 covers 16 residues. Trimming removed 5 bases from V and 6 bases from J; junction bases left unmatched: 10. CDR3 sequence: CASSPLGGREAGELFF. For the CDR3, the DNA is TGTGCCAGCAGCCCATTGGGCGGGAGGGAGGCCGGGGAGCTGTTTTTT. The entire variable domain, with the rest obtained from reference TRBV11-2 and TRBJ2-2, is as follows: EAGVAQSPRYKIIEKRQSVAFWCNPISGHATLYWYQQILGQGPKLLIQFQNNGVVDDSQLPKDRFSAERLKGVDSTLKIQPAKLEDSAVYLCASSPLGGREAGELFFGEGSRLTVL.

As for this clone: This sample also contains other DNA sequences that code for the same CDR3. The genes are TRBV7-6 and TRBJ2-7; D not certain. The CDR3 consists of 13 residues. Per germline, CDR1 SGHVS and CDR2 FNYEAQ. V lost 1 base to trimming and J lost 4 bases, with 8 bases between them. The DNA of the CDR3 is TGTGCCAGCAGCTTAGGCCAGGATTACGAGCAGTACTTC. It codes for CASSLGQDYEQYF.

The chain uses TRBV11-2 and TRBJ2-1; TRBD2 matches at 10 bases. CDR3 length: 15 amino acids. Germline loops: CDR1 SGHAT, CDR2 FQNNGV. The J segment lost 5 bases and the V segment lost 5 bases, leaving 6 bases of the junction unmatched. The CDR3 sequence is CASSIGLADNNEQFF. CDR3 nucleotides: TGTGCCAGCAGCATCGGACTAGCGGACAACAATGAGCAGTTCTTC.

The chain links TRBV5-4 to TRBJ1-2, with TRBD1 identical over 7 bases. V trimming: 3 bases; J trimming: 3 bases; junction bases outside the gene matches: 5. The CDR3 runs 14 residues. Germline V lookup: CDR1 SGHNT, CDR2 YYREEE (reference sequence). The CDR3 DNA reads TGTGCCAGCAGCTCCGACAGGGTAGACTATGGCTACACCTTC. Its translation is CASSSDRVDYGYTF.